This TCR beta chain was sequenced in a study of vaccination effects on CD4 cells after COVID-19. V was clipped by 0 bases and J by 7 bases; unmatched bases: 7. The CDR3 runs to 17 residues. Germline V lookup: CDR1 SGHRS, CDR2 YFSETQ. Study-level findings and limits: From healthy vaccinees, only 1 of 255 vaccine-induced clones also reacted to common cold coronaviruses. Long after vaccination, the clones induced by infection and by vaccine shrank markedly in size.

Assay: immunoSEQ multiplex PCR; the TCRdb copy retains only in-frame clones and omits some. The sample has around 71,000 clones, under 75% seen once. With regard to this clone: No antigen is known for it.

Expansion with viral peptide pools was applied to antigen-specific CD4+ T cells by the ViraFEST assay prior to sequencing. CD4+ T cell isolation took place after 10 days of culture. Neither prior SARS-CoV-2 infection nor positive nucleocapsid antibodies were present in the vaccine recipients. A half-volume exchange with IL-2 medium occurred on days 3 and 7. The receptor's source is a human donor who received a COVID-19 vaccine. The V call is TRBV5-1, the J call TRBJ1-6; 10 nucleotides line up with TRBD1. The sequencing used CD4+ T cells from PBMCs cultured with HCoV-OC43 spike peptides, collected before COVID-19 vaccination. Subset noted: HCoV-OC43 spike overlapping peptide pool stimulation. The CDR3 DNA sequence: TGCGCCAGCAGCTTGGGAGGGACGGGACAGGGGAATTCACCCCTCCACTTT. Residues: CASSLGGTGQGNSPLHF.